The 15 T cell receptor beta chains reported below all come from one sample, sequenced in a study of T cells in Graves' hyperthyroidism and ophthalmopathy. It was RNA transcripts that yielded the amplified TCR beta CDR3 regions. HTBI primers were employed in a first-round RT-PCR of the TCR CDR3. TCRdb recomputed calls from the multiplex PCR reads with MiXCR, one row per CDR3 protein. Of hundreds of thousands of distinct CDR3 sequences in the sample, more than 30% were seen once. Sequences were obtained from blood. The receptors shown here come from a man aged 18 to 30 with Graves' hyperthyroidism.

Worth noting for this clonotype: This could be a read error, since a much larger clone is one nucleotide away. V usage is TRBV2 and J usage is TRBJ1-4, with D uncertain. The CDR3 covers 13 residues. From germline, CDR1 is SNHLY and CDR2 FYNNEI. CDR3 loop: CASNKEINEKLSF. CDR3 DNA sequence: TGTGCCAGCAATAAGGAGATCAATGAAAAACTGTCTTTT.

The chain couples TRBV5-4 to TRBJ1-2; 8 bases agree with TRBD1. The CDR3 sequence is 15 residues long. Germline V gene sequence: CDR1 SGHNT, CDR2 YYREEE (reference sequence). The V segment lost 4 bases and the J segment 0 bases; nucleotides outside the gene matches: 5. For the CDR3, the DNA is TGTGCCAGCAGCACGGGACAGGCCACTAACTATGGCTACACCTTC. Translating it yields CASSTGQATNYGYTF.

The table lists this clonotype with a count of one. This chain uses TRBV7-2 with TRBJ2-2; D call uncertain. The CDR3 runs to 15 residues. The germline V gene has CDR1 SGHTA and CDR2 FQGNSA. The V end was cut by 6 bases, the J end by 3 bases, with 14 bases between. CDR3 sequence reads: CASSSSFGDTGELFF. The DNA for the CDR3 is TGTGCCAGCAGTTCCTCGTTTGGGGACACCGGGGAGCTGTTTTTT.

The chain has TRBV11-2 and TRBJ2-7; 12 bases match TRBD2. The CDR3 extends over 15 amino acids. Losses at the gene ends were 5 bases for V and 3 bases for J; bases not matched to a gene: 5. Germline V lookup: CDR1 SGHAT, CDR2 FQNNGV. The CDR3 DNA follows: TGTGCCAGCAGCCAACTAGCGGGGGGCCTCTACGAGCAGTACTTC. This sequence encodes CASSQLAGGLYEQYF.

With regard to this clonotype: A single base separates this from a much larger clone, so it may be a read error. The chain employs TRBV19 and TRBJ1-3; D unresolved. The CDR3 is made up of 13 amino acids. Germline CDR1 is LNHDA and CDR2 is SQIVND (reference sequence). The CDR3 bases are TGTGCCAGTGGTATAGCCGACGGAAACACCATATATTTT. This codes for CASGIADGNTIYF.

CDR3 region: CARSGPPGSPLHF. CDR3 DNA: TGTGCCCGCTCGGGCCCGCCGGGTTCACCCCTCCACTTT. The chain couples TRBV7-2 to TRBJ1-6; no firm D call. CDR3 length: 13 amino acids. Germline-derived CDR1 and CDR2 are SGHTA and FQGNSA. With 11 bases removed from V and 9 bases from J, the gap between germline ends came to 17 bases.

V usage is TRBV2 and J usage is TRBJ2-3; 9 bases match TRBD1. Per germline, CDR1 SNHLY and CDR2 FYNNEI. The CDR3 spans 14 residues. The V gene end was trimmed by 6 bases and the J gene end by 4 bases; junction bases not matched to a gene: 5. Written as DNA, the CDR3 is TGTGCCAGCAGCTCGGGGACAGGGCCAGATACGCAGTATTTT. It yields the protein CASSSGTGPDTQYF.

This clonotype occurred many times. The chain is built from TRBV24-1 and TRBJ2-5; TRBD1 aligns across 7 bases. The germline V gene has CDR1 KGHDR and CDR2 SFDVKD. V lost 4 bases and J lost 4; bases outside the gene matches: 5. The CDR3 sequence is 14 residues long. The DNA for the CDR3 is TGTGCCACCAGTGAGTCGACAGGGAGAGAGACCCAGTACTTC. Residues: CATSESTGRETQYF.

The chain recombines TRBV4-2 with TRBJ1-5, with D uncertain. The CDR3 runs 16 residues. Germline V lookup: CDR1 LGHNA, CDR2 YNFKEQ. Trimming removed 0 bases at V and 7 bases at J, with 16 bases between. CDR3 protein: CASSQDRGGWAQPQHF. Here the CDR3 DNA reads TGTGCCAGCAGCCAAGACCGCGGAGGGTGGGCGCAGCCCCAGCATTTT.

This clonotype has at least ten counts. The chain combines TRBV7-9 with TRBJ1-5; D not resolved. V shed 5 bases and J shed 0 bases, with 8 bases lying between them. This CDR3 is built from 14 residues. Germline CDR1 reads SEHNR; CDR2 reads FQNEAQ (reference sequence). The CDR3 region is CASSLDRSNQPQHF. The CDR3 DNA reads TGTGCCAGCAGCCTGGACCGTAGCAATCAGCCCCAGCATTTT.

This chain links TRBV19 with TRBJ2-2, with D possibly TRBD1 on 6 matching bases. The germline CDR1 and CDR2 sequences are LNHDA and SQIVND (reference sequence). The CDR3 is made up of 14 amino acids. Trimming pared 7 bases from V and 1 base from J, leaving 10 bases between. In DNA form, the CDR3 reads TGTGCCAGTAACTCACAGGGGAACACCGGGGAGCTGTTTTTT. Translation gives CASNSQGNTGELFF.

Comments on this clonotype: This may come from a read error, since a much larger clone is one base off. This chain connects TRBV7-9 to TRBJ1-2; weak D call: TRBD1 (5 bases). Germline V gene sequence: CDR1 SEHNR, CDR2 FQNEAQ (reference sequence). The V end lost 6 bases, the J end lost 4 bases, and 15 bases lay between the germline ends. The CDR3 sequence is 14 residues long. The CDR3 coding sequence is TGTGCCAGCAGGTCCCGGGACGATTTCTATGGCTACACCTTC. Protein: CASRSRDDFYGYTF.

The sample holds a few counts of this clonotype. CDR3 residues: CASTLGTSVDEQYF. Here the CDR3 DNA reads TGTGCCAGCACCCTGGGGACATCAGTCGACGAGCAGTACTTC. This chain links TRBV7-8 with TRBJ2-7; D is perhaps TRBD1 (6 bases). This CDR3 comprises 14 residues. Trimming stripped 7 bases from V and 5 bases from J, with 18 bases between. Germline V gives CDR1 SGHVS, CDR2 FQNEAQ.

This clonotype was counted many times. The chain joins TRBV12-3 or TRBV12-4 to TRBJ1-5, with D uncertain. The CDR3 runs 14 residues. Trimming removed 6 bases at V and 1 base at J, with 10 bases between. CDR3 region: CASSPYGSNQPQHF. CDR3 nucleotide sequence: TGTGCCAGCAGCCCCTATGGGAGCAATCAGCCCCAGCATTTT.

This clonotype was recorded at least ten times. The chain has TRBV10-2 and TRBJ2-7; a weak D match, TRBD1 (6 bases). The V end lost 6 bases, the J end lost 2 bases, and 14 bases lay between the germline ends. Germline lookup yields CDR1 WSHSY and CDR2 SAAADI. The CDR3 spans 14 residues. CDR3 region: CASRARTAPYEQYF. CDR3 nucleotide sequence: TGCGCCAGCAGAGCTAGGACAGCCCCCTACGAGCAGTACTTC.